One sample yielded the 10 T cell receptor beta chains listed below, sequenced in a study of T cell clusters in autoimmune cytopenias. Multiplex touch-down PCR amplified TRB using TRB-A and TRB-B pools in one tube. TCRdb re-called the multiplex PCR reads; one entry per CDR3 protein, DNA not given. This sample lists a few thousand distinct CDR3 sequences; its ten largest clones have approximately 16%. TRB was amplified from about 260 ng of peripheral blood genomic DNA per sample. Sequenced input: peripheral blood. Every receptor here comes from a human donor with an autoimmune cytopenia or autoimmune hepatitis (not recorded which).

This chain joins TRBV30 and TRBJ2-7; TCRdb indicates TRBD2, and absent DNA this call remains unverified. CDR1 is GTSNPN and CDR2 is SVGIG in the germline V gene (reference sequence). The CDR3 length is 15 residues. The CDR3 reads CAWSVGTSVEDEQYF.

This clonotype is called medium-sized based on its frequency. V usage is TRBV6-5 and J usage is TRBJ1-1; TCRdb reports TRBD1, a call that lacks DNA to check it against. There are 16 residues in the CDR3. The germline CDR1 and CDR2 sequences are MNHEY and SVGAGI. The CDR3 is CASSYTSRGTNTEAFF.

The gene calls are TRBV2 and TRBJ2-7; TCRdb returns TRBD1, unconfirmable since there is no DNA. CDR3 length equals 15 residues. Germline loops: CDR1 SNHLY, CDR2 FYNNEI. The CDR3 sequence is CASSEGQGHNYEQYF.

CDR3 sequence reads: CASSRLPDTQYF. The chain links TRBV7-2 to TRBJ2-3; checking the TCRdb D call of TRBD2 is not possible without DNA. The CDR3 totals 12 residues. CDR1 SGHTA and CDR2 FQGNSA come from the germline V gene.

The chain combines TRBV24-1 with TRBJ2-2. CDR1 and CDR2 (germline): KGHDR, SFDVKD. The CDR3 sequence is 14 residues long. The CDR3 protein is CATSDLRGTGELFF.

Its frequency marks this clonotype as medium-sized (0.01 to 0.1%). The rearrangement joins TRBV5-1 to TRBJ2-7; TCRdb gives TRBD1 as the D gene, but with no DNA this cannot be confirmed. This CDR3 contains 17 residues. Germline-derived CDR1 and CDR2 are SGHRS and YFSETQ. CDR3 protein: CASSLRGGQESSYEQYF.

The chain joins TRBV7-9 to TRBJ2-6; the D gene TCRdb calls, TRBD1, cannot be checked with no DNA. In germline, CDR1 is SEHNR, CDR2 FQNEAQ (reference sequence). The CDR3 spans 19 residues. The chain's CDR3 is CASSSRLGQGATGANVLTF. The full variable domain, rest sourced from reference TRBV7-9 and TRBJ2-6, is DTGVSQNPRHKITKRGQNVTFRCDPISEHNRLYWYRQTLGQGPEFLTYFQNEAQLEKSRLLSDRFSAERPKGSFSTLEIQRTEQGDSAMYLCASSSRLGQGATGANVLTFGAGSRLTVL.

This chain links TRBV7-9 with TRBJ1-1; TCRdb's assignment of TRBD1 cannot be checked, as there is no DNA. CDR3 length equals 14 residues. Looked up from germline, CDR1 is SEHNR and CDR2 is FQNEAQ (reference sequence). The CDR3 loop reads CASRSGTGGTEAFF.

This clonotype is deemed medium-sized by its frequency. J is TRBJ1-4 and V is TRBV7-6; TCRdb's assignment of TRBD1 cannot be checked, as there is no DNA. The CDR3 loop spans 16 amino acids. Germline CDR1 reads SGHVS; CDR2 reads FNYEAQ. The CDR3 region is CASSLDTTGLNEKLFF.

Considering frequency, this clonotype is medium-sized. The gene calls are TRBV19 and TRBJ2-1; TCRdb's D call of TRBD1 is untestable without DNA. In germline, CDR1 is LNHDA, CDR2 SQIVND (reference sequence). This CDR3 is 15 amino acids long. The CDR3 protein is CASSITGGTYNEQFF.